This T cell receptor beta chain is drawn from a study of T-cell reconstitution after alpha-beta-depleted transplantation in children. The V gene's germline CDR1 is SQVTM and CDR2 ANQGSEA. The CDR3 is made up of 13 amino acids. V lost 6 bases, J lost 1 base, and 9 bases lay in between. Study-level points and caveats: Several hundred graft clones that had expanded were reportedly the source of alpha-beta T cells about two months after transplant.

As regards this clonotype: Its antigen is currently unknown.

A library of TCRbeta sequences, prepared with unique molecular identifiers, was generated. TCRdb reprocessed the PCR reads via MiXCR and lists one record per CDR3 protein. This table has 600,000 to 800,000 distinct CDR3 sequences, roughly 14% appearing once. The TCR was taken from a girl aged 2 to 10 with congenital amegakaryocytic thrombocytopenia, due to receive a stem cell transplant. The sequencing used PBMCs, collected before TCRalphabeta/CD19-depleted stem cell transplant. The rearrangement uses TRBV29-1 and TRBJ2-2, with D possibly TRBD2 on 6 matching bases. CDR3 residues: CSVTGENTGELFF. The CDR3 DNA reads TGCAGCGTCACGGGAGAGAACACCGGGGAGCTGTTTTTT.